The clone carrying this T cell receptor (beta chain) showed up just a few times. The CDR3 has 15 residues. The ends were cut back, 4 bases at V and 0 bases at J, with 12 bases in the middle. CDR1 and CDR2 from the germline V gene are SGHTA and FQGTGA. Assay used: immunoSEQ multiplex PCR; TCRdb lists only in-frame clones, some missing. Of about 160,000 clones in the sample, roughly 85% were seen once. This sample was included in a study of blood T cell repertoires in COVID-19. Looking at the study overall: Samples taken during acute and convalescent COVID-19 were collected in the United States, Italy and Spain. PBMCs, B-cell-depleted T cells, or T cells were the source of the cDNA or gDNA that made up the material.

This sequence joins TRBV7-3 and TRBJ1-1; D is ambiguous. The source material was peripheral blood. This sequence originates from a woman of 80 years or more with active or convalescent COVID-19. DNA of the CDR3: TGTGCCAGCAGCTCTGGAGGGAGGCTGAACACTGAAGCTTTCTTT. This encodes CASSSGGRLNTEAFF.